These 7 T cell receptor beta chains were sequenced from one sample in a study of Ad26.COV2.S vaccination and SARS-CoV-2 variants. The data were produced by immunoSEQ multiplex PCR, yet TCRdb's version contains in-frame clones alone and is incomplete. The profile shows around 170,000 clones, around 85% of them singletons. The sequences come from peripheral blood, collected after recovery from COVID-19. Receptors originate from a human donor who had recovered from COVID-19.

The chain couples TRBV28 to TRBJ2-1; D remains unclear. Germline V gene lookup returns CDR1 MDHEN and CDR2 SYDVKM. This CDR3 is built from 15 residues. V lost 8 bases and J lost 0, with 14 bases in between. DNA of the CDR3: TGTGCCAGCCGCGACATCCTCAGCTCCTACAATGAGCAGTTCTTC. This sequence encodes CASRDILSSYNEQFF.

A few counts support this clone. The V call is TRBV25-1, the J call TRBJ2-1; no definite D call. The ends were cut back, 1 base at V and 8 bases at J, with 9 bases in the middle. This CDR3 comprises 13 residues. Germline CDR1 reads MGHDK; CDR2 reads SYGVNS. CDR3 DNA sequence: TGTGCCAGCAGTGAATCTTCCAGCGATGAGCAGTTCTTC. Translation: CASSESSSDEQFF.

This clone was recorded once. The rearrangement uses TRBV30 and TRBJ1-3; D unclear. The CDR3 contains 16 residues. V was shortened by 1 base and J by 0 bases, with 13 bases between the two germline ends. Germline CDR1 and CDR2: GTSNPN and SVGIG (reference sequence). The CDR3 loop reads CAWSGRLVFSGNTIYF. CDR3 DNA sequence: TGTGCCTGGAGTGGACGGCTGGTCTTCTCTGGAAACACCATATATTTT.

The chain joins TRBV7-6 to TRBJ2-7; possibly TRBD2 for D (6 bases). Germline lookup yields CDR1 SGHVS and CDR2 FNYEAQ. The CDR3 runs 13 residues. V was cut by 0 bases and J by 7 bases, with 10 bases left in between. The CDR3 DNA reads as TGTGCCAGCAGCTTAGCGTGGGCGGGAGAGCAGTACTTC. Its translation is CASSLAWAGEQYF. The variable domain in full, completed from reference TRBV7-6 and TRBJ2-7, reads GAGVSQSPRYKVTKRGQDVALRCDPISGHVSLYWYRQALGQGPEFLTYFNYEAQQDKSGLPNDRFSAERPEGSISTLTIQRTEQRDSAMYRCASSLAWAGEQYFGPGTRLTVT.

The genes are TRBV7-2 and TRBJ1-4; possible D gene TRBD1, 6 bases. CDR1 and CDR2 from the germline V gene are SGHTA and FQGNSA. The CDR3 runs to 15 residues. The ends were cut back, 5 bases at V and 8 bases at J, with 18 bases in the middle. CDR3 nucleotide sequence: TGTGCCAGCAGCGCAACAGGGCTACTTTTGGAAAAACTGTTTTTT. Residues: CASSATGLLLEKLFF.

This chain connects TRBV19 to TRBJ2-7; 8 nucleotides agree with TRBD1. Germline V gene lookup returns CDR1 LNHDA and CDR2 SQIVND (reference sequence). V shed 0 bases, J shed 3 bases, and the junction held 10 bases outside the gene matches. The CDR3 has 17 amino acids. CDR3: CASSIDRQGAEGYEQYF. CDR3 nucleotides: TGTGCCAGTAGTATAGATCGTCAGGGGGCGGAAGGCTACGAGCAGTACTTC.

This sequence joins TRBV3-1 (or the pseudogene TRBV3-2) and TRBJ2-5; D is perhaps TRBD2 (7 bases). Trimming shortened V by 4 bases and J by 5 bases, and 14 bases separated the two germline ends. This CDR3 contains 14 residues. CDR1 and CDR2 (germline): LGHDT, YNNKEL (reference sequence). The CDR3 coding sequence is TGTGCCAGCAGCCTTGGGGGGGCCGGGGAGACCCAGTACTTC. It translates to CASSLGGAGETQYF.